Included here is one T cell receptor (beta chain) sequence, with context. PCR involved 60 Vbeta and 13 Jbeta primers. This table comes from immunoSEQ multiplex PCR, and its TCRdb copy is limited to in-frame clones, with some not included. Its listing shows roughly 70,000 clones. Germline V CDR1 and CDR2: SGDLS, YYNGEE. The CDR3 contains 14 residues. V gave up 3 bases and J gave up 6 bases, with 16 bases separating them. This entry comes from a study of cytomegalovirus exposure and HLA in healthy donors. Sequenced material: PBMCs. The J gene is TRBJ2-7, the V gene TRBV9; possibly TRBD2 for D (5 bases). This clonotype was obtained from a female donor in good health and CMV-seropositive. The CDR3 loop reads CASSEAPSGGEQYF. Written as DNA, the CDR3 is TGTGCCAGCAGCGAGGCCCCGAGCGGCGGCGAGCAGTACTTC.